This TCR beta chain was recorded in a study of shared clonotypes between healthy human individuals. The CDR3 length is 15 residues. Germline lookup yields CDR1 SGHRS and CDR2 YFSETQ. V dropped 8 bases and J dropped 4; count of bases not matched to a gene: 11. Measured with immunoSEQ multiplex PCR; TCRdb has only the in-frame clones, and not every one. The sample lists 2 million to 2.5 million clones, more than 80% occurring once. The TCR originated in a man between 18 and 29 years old in good health. Some clones in this sample may be carry-over from other donors' samples. The chain carries TRBV5-1 and TRBJ2-3; TRBD1 aligns across 9 bases. The source material was naive CD4+ T cells from PBMCs. Subset here: CD45RA+ positively selected. CDR3 DNA: TGCGCCAGTAAACCGGGACAGGGTCGACCAGATACGCAGTATTTT. Protein: CASKPGQGRPDTQYF.